The T cell receptor (beta chain) described here comes from a study of T cells expressing NK-cell markers (TCRdb year 2020). Background on the whole study: Three sorted T-cell subsets (CD3+CD56+NKG2C+, CD3+CD56+NKG2C- and CD3+CD56-NKG2C+) from several donors had their TCR beta-chain repertoires profiled. Among the eight sequenced donors, only one was HCMV-seronegative, while the other seven were HCMV-seropositive. All eight donors whose samples were sequenced were randomly selected healthy volunteers, three of them men and five women. Illumina HiSeq 2000/2500, MiSeq or NextSeq was used to sequence libraries as 2 x 150 bp reads.

With respect to this clonotype: The specificity of this receptor is unknown.

A commercial ELISA kit detecting HCMV-specific IgG in serum was used to determine HCMV serostatus. Peripheral blood mononuclear cells were isolated from blood by Ficoll density gradient centrifugation. The CDR3 goes from the cysteine to the phenylalanine over 14 residues. No DNA was logged. CDR1 and CDR2 (LNHDA, SQIVND) derive from the germline V gene (reference sequence). For sequencing, an Illumina HiSeq 2000 was employed. TCR beta cDNA libraries were prepared using 5'RACE template switching, which introduced a universal primer site and unique molecular identifiers. Priming for cDNA synthesis came from the TCR beta constant segment, and two successive PCR amplification steps followed. In the original analysis: MIGEC was used to demultiplex reads and group the reads by UMI, and MiTCR was used to assemble and quantify clonotypes. Only TCR cDNA sequences supported by at least two reads were kept to exclude erroneous sequences. The tcR package was used for downstream repertoire analysis, and clonotypes were matched between fractions using CDR3 nucleotide sequence together with V segment. Antigen specificity was annotated against VDJdb with VDJmatch, allowing one amino acid substitution in CDR3. TCRdb reprocessed the sequencing reads and holds a single record per CDR3 protein sequence, with no DNA. TCRdb, not the authors, supplied the V and J calls. This sample's clone table shows some 340,000 distinct CDR3 sequences. The ten largest clonotypes hold around 5.3% of the sample.

Paper-wide results and their limitations: Whether the expanded NKG2C-expressing T cell clones were specific for HCMV antigens remained unclear. Those dominant clonotypes were again the most abundant among CD3+CD56-NKG2C+ cells in several donors, at about 25-65%. In more than 5 donors, the dominant CD3+CD56+NKG2C+ clonotypes were found to rank among the top 10 CD8+ clonotypes and to make up about 1.0-7.5% of CD8+ T cells.

The sequencing sample was made of blood T cells: a sorted CD56 or NKG2C T cell subset, CD4+ or CD8+ T cells, or bulk PBMC T cells (not recorded which). The source of this sequence is a man aged 18 to 69 in good health. The V gene is TRBV19 and the J gene is TRBJ2-5; TCRdb picks TRBD1, but there is no DNA to check that call. The CDR3 sequence is CASSLGDWGAPQYF.